Only a few counts were recorded for the clone carrying this T cell receptor beta chain. Its antigen is not known. These data are taken from a study of regulatory T cells in long-lasting Graves disease. Whole-study results and caveats: TRBV28, TRBJ1-2 and TRBJ2-5 emerged as the favored segments in persistent disease. Less diverse TCR repertoires were seen in persistent Graves' patients than in newly diagnosed ones.

Time point given: newly diagnosed GD, antithyroid drugs for less than 3 months. PBMC RNA was the source of the TCR library. With 1 base removed from V and 7 bases from J, the gap between germline ends came to 7 bases. Germline assignment: CDR1 WSHSY and CDR2 SAAADI. This CDR3 has 12 amino acids. HTBI primers from iRepertoire and Arm-PCR of CDR3 regions yielded the TCR beta libraries. TCRdb called the multiplex PCR reads again in MiXCR, with one record for every CDR3 protein. The sample includes some 600,000 distinct CDR3 sequences, about 16% of them seen just once. In addition, the sample was reused for a study of T cells in Graves' hyperthyroidism and ophthalmopathy.

The sequences come from peripheral blood mononuclear cells (PBMCs), collected at new diagnosis, from a patient treated with antithyroid drugs. The receptor comes from a man aged 18 to 29 with Graves disease. The chain joins TRBV10-2 to TRBJ1-2; D not resolved. The CDR3 loop is CASSEWGSGYTF. Here the CDR3 DNA reads TGCGCCAGCAGTGAGTGGGGATCTGGCTACACCTTC.